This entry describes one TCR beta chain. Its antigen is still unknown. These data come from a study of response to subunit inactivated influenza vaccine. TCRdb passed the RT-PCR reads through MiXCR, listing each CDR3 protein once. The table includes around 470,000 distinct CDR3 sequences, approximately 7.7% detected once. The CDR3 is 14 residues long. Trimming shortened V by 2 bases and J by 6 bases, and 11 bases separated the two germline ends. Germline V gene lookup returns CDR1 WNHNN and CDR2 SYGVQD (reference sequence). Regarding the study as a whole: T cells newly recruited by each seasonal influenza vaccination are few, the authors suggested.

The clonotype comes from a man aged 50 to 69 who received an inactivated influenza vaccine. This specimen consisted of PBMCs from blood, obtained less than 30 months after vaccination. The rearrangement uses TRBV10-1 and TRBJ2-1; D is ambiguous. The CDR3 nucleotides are TGCGCCAGCAGTGAGCTTAGCCGGGTCAATGAGCAGTTCTTC. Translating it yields CASSELSRVNEQFF.